Shown below are 3 T cell receptor beta chains from a single sample sequenced in a study of cytomegalovirus exposure and HLA in healthy donors. PCR was performed using 60 Vbeta and 13 Jbeta primers. Profiled with immunoSEQ multiplex PCR; TCRdb holds only in-frame clones, not every one. The sample lists roughly 59,000 clones; around 68% were seen once. Sequencing input: PBMCs. The receptors here all came from a man aged 35 to 55 in good health and CMV-seropositive.

The chain couples TRBV4-1 to TRBJ1-1; the match to TRBD1 covers 10 bases. V was pared by 1 base and J by 8 bases, with 7 bases of the junction left unmatched. The germline V gene encodes CDR1 MGHRA and CDR2 YSYEKL. CDR3 length: 15 amino acids. CDR3 sequence (DNA): TGCGCCAGCAGCCAAGTGGACAGGGGGAACAACGAAGCTTTCTTT. This codes for CASSQVDRGNNEAFF.

This clone was seen just once. The chain links TRBV6-5 to TRBJ2-1, with D maybe TRBD2 (6 bases). Germline CDR1 is MNHEY and CDR2 is SVGAGI. Trimming cost V 8 bases and J 0 bases, with 11 bases left between them. The CDR3 runs 14 residues. The DNA for the CDR3 is TGTGCCAGCCGCCGGGGGAGCTCCTACAATGAGCAGTTCTTC. Its protein is CASRRGSSYNEQFF.

This chain links TRBV18 with TRBJ2-5; 13 nucleotides align to TRBD2. The CDR3 sequence is 16 residues long. Germline V CDR1 and CDR2: KGHSH, LQKENI. V trimming: 5 bases; J trimming: 2 bases; junction bases outside the gene matches: 5. The CDR3: CASSSGLAGEQETQYF. DNA for the CDR3: TGTGCCAGCTCAAGCGGACTAGCGGGGGAACAAGAGACCCAGTACTTC.